Detailed here is one T cell receptor (beta chain). Orbital computed tomography, thyroid ultrasound, serum thyroxine and TRAb, and clinical symptoms together informed the diagnoses. This specimen comes from a study of T cells in Graves' hyperthyroidism and ophthalmopathy. Amplification targeted TCR beta CDR3 regions from RNA transcripts. TCR CDR3 underwent first-round RT-PCR with the HTBI primer set. MiXCR, applied by TCRdb to the multiplex PCR reads, yields one record per CDR3 protein. In the table there are 300,000 to 350,000 distinct CDR3 sequences, around a sixth of which are singletons. The sequencing input was blood. The sequence was obtained from a woman aged 40 to 50 with Graves' ophthalmopathy.

The CDR3 DNA is TGTGCCAGCAGCCGCAGCCGGACAGTTAATTCACCCCTCCACTTT. It yields the protein CASSRSRTVNSPLHF. V and J are TRBV28 and TRBJ1-6, with D maybe TRBD1 (6 bases). The CDR3 sequence is 15 residues long. Germline V gene data show CDR1 as MDHEN and CDR2 as SYDVKM. Trimming left V 6 bases short and J 6 bases short, with 15 bases between.